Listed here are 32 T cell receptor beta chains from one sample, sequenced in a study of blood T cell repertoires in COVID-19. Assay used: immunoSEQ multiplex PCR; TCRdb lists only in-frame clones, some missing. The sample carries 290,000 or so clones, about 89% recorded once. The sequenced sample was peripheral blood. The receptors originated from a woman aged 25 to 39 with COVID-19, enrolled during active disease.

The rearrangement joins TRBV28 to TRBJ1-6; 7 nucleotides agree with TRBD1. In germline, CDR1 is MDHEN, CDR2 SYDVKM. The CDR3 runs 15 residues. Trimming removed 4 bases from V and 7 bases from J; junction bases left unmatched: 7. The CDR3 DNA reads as TGTGCCAGCAGTTCCCTGGCAGGGGGAAATTCACCCCTCCACTTT. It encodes CASSSLAGGNSPLHF.

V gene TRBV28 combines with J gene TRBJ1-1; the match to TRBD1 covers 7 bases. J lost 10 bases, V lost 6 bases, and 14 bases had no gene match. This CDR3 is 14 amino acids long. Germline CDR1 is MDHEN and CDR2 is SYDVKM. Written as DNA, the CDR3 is TGTGCCAGCAGGAGTACTCCGGGACAGTTAGGAGCTTTCTTT. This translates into CASRSTPGQLGAFF.

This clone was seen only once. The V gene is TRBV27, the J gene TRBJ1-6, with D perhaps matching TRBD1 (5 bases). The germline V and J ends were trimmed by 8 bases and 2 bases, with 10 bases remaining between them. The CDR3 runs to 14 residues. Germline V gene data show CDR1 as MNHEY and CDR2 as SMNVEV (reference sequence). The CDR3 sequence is CASGSGAYNSPLHF. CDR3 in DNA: TGTGCCAGCGGTTCGGGGGCCTATAATTCACCCCTCCACTTT.

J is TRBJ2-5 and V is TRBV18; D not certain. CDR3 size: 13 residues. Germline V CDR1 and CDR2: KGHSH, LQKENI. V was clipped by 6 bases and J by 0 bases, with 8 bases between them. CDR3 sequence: CASSSTNQETQYF. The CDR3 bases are TGTGCCAGCTCTAGCACCAACCAAGAGACCCAGTACTTC.

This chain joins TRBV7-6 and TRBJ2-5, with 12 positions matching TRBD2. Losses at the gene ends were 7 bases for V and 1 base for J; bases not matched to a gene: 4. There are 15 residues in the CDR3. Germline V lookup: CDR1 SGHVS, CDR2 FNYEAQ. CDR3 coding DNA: TGTGCCAGCACCGGGACTAGCGGGCTCCAAGAGACCCAGTACTTC. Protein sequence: CASTGTSGLQETQYF.

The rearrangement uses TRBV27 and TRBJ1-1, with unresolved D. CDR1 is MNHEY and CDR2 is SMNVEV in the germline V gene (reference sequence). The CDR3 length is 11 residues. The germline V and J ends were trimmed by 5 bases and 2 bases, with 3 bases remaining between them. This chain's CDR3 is CASSQNTEAFF. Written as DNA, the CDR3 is TGTGCCAGCAGTCAAAACACTGAAGCTTTCTTT.

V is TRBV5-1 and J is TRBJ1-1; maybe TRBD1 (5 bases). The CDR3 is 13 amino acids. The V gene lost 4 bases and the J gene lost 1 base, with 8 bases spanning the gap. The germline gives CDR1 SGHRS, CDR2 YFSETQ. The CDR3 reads CASSIQENTEAFF. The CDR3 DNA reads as TGCGCCAGCAGCATACAGGAGAACACTGAAGCTTTCTTT.

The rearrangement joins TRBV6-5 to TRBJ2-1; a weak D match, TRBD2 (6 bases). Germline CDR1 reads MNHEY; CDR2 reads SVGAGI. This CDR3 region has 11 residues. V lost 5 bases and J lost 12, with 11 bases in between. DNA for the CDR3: TGTGCCAGCAGTCCGGGAGACGGGCAGTTCTTC. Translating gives CASSPGDGQFF.

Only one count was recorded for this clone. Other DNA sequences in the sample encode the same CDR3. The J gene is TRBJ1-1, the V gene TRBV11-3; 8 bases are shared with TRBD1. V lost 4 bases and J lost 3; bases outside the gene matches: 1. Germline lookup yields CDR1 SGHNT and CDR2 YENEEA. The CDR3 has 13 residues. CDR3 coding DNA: TGTGCCAGCAGCTCGGACAGGGACACTGAAGCTTTCTTT. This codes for CASSSDRDTEAFF.

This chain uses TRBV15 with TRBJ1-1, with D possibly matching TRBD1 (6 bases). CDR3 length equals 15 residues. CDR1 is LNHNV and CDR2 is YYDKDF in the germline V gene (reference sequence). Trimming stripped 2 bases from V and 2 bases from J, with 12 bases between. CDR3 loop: CATSRSRTVNTEAFF. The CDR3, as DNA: TGTGCCACCAGCAGATCGCGGACAGTAAACACTGAAGCTTTCTTT.

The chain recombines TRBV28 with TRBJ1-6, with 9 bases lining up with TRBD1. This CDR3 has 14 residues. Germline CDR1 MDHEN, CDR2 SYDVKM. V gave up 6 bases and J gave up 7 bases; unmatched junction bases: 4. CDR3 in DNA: TGTGCCAGCAGATCCGGGACAGGGAATTCACCCCTCCACTTT. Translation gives CASRSGTGNSPLHF.

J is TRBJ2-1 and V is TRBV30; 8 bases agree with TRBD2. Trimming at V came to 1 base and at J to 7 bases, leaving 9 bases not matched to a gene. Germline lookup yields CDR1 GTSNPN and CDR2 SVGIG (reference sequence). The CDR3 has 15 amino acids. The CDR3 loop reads CAWSAAREGRNEQFF. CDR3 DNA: TGTGCCTGGAGTGCAGCCCGGGAGGGCCGAAATGAGCAGTTCTTC.

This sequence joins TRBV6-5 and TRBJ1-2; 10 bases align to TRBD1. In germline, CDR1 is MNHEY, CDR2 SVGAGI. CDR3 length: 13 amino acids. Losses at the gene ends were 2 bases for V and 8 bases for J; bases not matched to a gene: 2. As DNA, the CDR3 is TGTGCCAGCAGTTACGGGACAGGGGTCGGCTACACCTTC. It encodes CASSYGTGVGYTF.

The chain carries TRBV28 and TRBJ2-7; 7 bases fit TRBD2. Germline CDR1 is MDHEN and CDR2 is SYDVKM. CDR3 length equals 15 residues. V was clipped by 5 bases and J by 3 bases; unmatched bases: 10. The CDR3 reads CASSTLTSTFYEQYF. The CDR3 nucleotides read TGTGCCAGCAGTACCTTGACTAGCACTTTCTACGAGCAGTACTTC.

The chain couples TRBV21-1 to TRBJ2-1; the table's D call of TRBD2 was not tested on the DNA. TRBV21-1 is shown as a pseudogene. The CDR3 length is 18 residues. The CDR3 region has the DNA TGTGCCAGCAGCAAAGTTAGACTAGCGGGAGACTCCTACAATGAGCAGTTCTTC. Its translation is CASSKVRLAGDSYNEQFF.

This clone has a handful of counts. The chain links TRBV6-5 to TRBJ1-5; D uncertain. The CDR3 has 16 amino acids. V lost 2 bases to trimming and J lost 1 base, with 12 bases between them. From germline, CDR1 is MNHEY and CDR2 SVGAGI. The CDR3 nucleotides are TGTGCCAGCAGTTACAACGGGGTAGGCAGCAATCAGCCCCAGCATTTT. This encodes CASSYNGVGSNQPQHF.

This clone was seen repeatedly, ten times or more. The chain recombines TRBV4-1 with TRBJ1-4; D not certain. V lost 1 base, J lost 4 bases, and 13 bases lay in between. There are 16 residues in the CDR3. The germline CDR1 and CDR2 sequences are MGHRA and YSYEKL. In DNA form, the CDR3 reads TGCGCCAGCAGCCAAGTGTTTCCGGCGGTTAATGAAAAACTGTTTTTT. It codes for CASSQVFPAVNEKLFF.

Here the CDR3 reads CASSLGTSIGEQFF. CDR3 sequence (DNA): TGTGCCAGCAGCCTCGGGACTAGCATCGGTGAGCAGTTCTTC. The chain combines TRBV13 with TRBJ2-1, with 9 bases matching TRBD2. Germline CDR1 PRHDT, CDR2 FYEKMQ (reference sequence). With 5 bases clipped from V and 9 bases from J, the junction kept 8 bases outside the gene matches. There are 14 residues in the CDR3.

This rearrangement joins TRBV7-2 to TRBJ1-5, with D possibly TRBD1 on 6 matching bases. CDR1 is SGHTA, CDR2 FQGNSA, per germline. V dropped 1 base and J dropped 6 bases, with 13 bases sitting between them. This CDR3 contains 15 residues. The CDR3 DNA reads TGTGCCAGCAGCTTAGTAGCGGGGGCTCTTCAGCCCCAGCATTTT. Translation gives CASSLVAGALQPQHF.

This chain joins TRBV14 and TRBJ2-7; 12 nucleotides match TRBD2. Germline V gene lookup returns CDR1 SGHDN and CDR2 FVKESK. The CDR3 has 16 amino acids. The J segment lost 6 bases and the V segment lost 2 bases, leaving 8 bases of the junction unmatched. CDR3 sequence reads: CASSQLTSGSKGEQYF. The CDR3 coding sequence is TGTGCCAGCAGCCAACTGACTAGCGGGAGTAAAGGCGAGCAGTACTTC. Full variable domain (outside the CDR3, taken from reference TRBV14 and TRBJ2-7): EAGVTQFPSHSVIEKGQTVTLRCDPISGHDNLYWYRRVMGKEIKFLLHFVKESKQDESGMPNNRFLAERTGGTYSTLKVQPAELEDSGVYFCASSQLTSGSKGEQYFGPGTRLTVT.

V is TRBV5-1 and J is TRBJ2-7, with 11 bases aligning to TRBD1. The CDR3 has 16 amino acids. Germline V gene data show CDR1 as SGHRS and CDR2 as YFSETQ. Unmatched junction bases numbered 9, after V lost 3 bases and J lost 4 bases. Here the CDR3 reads CASSSGDRGEEYEQYF. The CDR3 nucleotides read TGCGCCAGCAGCTCAGGGGACAGGGGGGAAGAATACGAGCAGTACTTC.

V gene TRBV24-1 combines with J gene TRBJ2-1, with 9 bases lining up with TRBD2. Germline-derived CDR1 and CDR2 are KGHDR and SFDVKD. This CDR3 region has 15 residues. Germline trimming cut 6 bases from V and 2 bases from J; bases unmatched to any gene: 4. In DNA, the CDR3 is TGTGCCACCAGTTCTAGCGGGATGCCCTACAATGAGCAGTTCTTC. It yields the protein CATSSSGMPYNEQFF.

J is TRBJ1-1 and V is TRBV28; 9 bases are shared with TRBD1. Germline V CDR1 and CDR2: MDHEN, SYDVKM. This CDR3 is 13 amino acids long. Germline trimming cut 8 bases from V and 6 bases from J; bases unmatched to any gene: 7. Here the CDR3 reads CASGLTGGPEAFF. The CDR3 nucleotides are TGTGCCAGCGGTCTGACAGGGGGTCCTGAAGCTTTCTTT.

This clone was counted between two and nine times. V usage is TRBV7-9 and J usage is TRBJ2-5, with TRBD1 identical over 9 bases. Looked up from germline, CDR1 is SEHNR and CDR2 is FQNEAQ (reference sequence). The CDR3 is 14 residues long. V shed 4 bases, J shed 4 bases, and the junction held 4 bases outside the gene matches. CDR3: CASSWTGDGETQYF. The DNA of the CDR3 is TGTGCCAGCAGCTGGACAGGGGACGGAGAGACCCAGTACTTC.

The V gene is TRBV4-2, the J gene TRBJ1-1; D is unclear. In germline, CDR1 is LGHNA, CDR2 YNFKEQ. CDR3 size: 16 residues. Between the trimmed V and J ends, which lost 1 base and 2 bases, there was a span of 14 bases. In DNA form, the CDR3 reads TGTGCCAGCAGCCAAGCGGGAAGGGATGGAAACACTGAAGCTTTCTTT. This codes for CASSQAGRDGNTEAFF.

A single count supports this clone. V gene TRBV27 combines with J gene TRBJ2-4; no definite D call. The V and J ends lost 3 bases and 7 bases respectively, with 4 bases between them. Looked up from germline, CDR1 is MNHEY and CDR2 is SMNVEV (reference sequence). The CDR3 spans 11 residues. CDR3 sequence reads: CASSFGNIQYF. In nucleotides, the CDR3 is TGTGCCAGCAGTTTTGGCAACATTCAGTACTTC.

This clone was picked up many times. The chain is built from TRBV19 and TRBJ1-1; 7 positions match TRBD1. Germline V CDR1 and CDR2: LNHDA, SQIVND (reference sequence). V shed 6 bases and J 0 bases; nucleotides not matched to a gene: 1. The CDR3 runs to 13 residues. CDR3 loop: CASRTGLNTEAFF. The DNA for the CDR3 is TGTGCCAGTAGGACAGGGTTGAACACTGAAGCTTTCTTT. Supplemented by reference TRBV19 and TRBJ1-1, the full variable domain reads DGGITQSPKYLFRKEGQNVTLSCEQNLNHDAMYWYRQDPGQGLRLIYYSQIVNDFQKGDIAEGYSVSREKKESFPLTVTSAQKNPTAFYLCASRTGLNTEAFFGQGTRLTVV.

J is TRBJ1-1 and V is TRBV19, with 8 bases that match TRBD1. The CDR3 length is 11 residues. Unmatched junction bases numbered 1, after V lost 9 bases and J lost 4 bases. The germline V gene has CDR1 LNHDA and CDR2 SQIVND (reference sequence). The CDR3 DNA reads TGTGCCAGCGGACAGGGCACTGAAGCTTTCTTT. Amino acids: CASGQGTEAFF. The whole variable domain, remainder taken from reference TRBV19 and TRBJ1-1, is DGGITQSPKYLFRKEGQNVTLSCEQNLNHDAMYWYRQDPGQGLRLIYYSQIVNDFQKGDIAEGYSVSREKKESFPLTVTSAQKNPTAFYLCASGQGTEAFFGQGTRLTVV.

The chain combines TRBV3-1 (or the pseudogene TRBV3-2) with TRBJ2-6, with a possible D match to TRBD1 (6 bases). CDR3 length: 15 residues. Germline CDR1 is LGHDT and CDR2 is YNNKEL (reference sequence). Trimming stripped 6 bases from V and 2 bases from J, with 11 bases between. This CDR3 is CASSPGVTGANVLTF. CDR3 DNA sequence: TGTGCCAGCAGTCCAGGGGTAACTGGGGCCAACGTCCTGACTTTC.

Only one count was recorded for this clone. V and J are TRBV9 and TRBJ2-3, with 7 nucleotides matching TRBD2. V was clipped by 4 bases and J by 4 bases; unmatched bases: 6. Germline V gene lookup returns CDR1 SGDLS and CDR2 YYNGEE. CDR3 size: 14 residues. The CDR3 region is CASSTKGLPDTQYF. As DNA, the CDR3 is TGTGCCAGCAGCACGAAGGGACTACCAGATACGCAGTATTTT.

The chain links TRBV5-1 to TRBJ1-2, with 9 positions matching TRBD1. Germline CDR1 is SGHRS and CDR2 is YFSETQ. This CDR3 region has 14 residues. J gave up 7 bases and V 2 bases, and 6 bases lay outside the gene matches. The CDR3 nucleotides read TGCGCCAGCAGCTTTCGGACAGGGGAAGTTGGCTACACCTTC. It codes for CASSFRTGEVGYTF.

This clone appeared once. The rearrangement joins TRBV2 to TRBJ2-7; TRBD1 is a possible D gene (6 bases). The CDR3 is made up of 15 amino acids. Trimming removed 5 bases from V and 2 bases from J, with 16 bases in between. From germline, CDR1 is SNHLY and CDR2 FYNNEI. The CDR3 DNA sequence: TGTGCCAGCAGTTCCAGGGCCACAGGGACCTACGAGCAGTACTTC. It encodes CASSSRATGTYEQYF.